These T cell receptor beta chains were read from a single sample in a study of response to subunit inactivated influenza vaccine. Each CDR3 protein gets one entry after TCRdb re-called the RT-PCR reads with MiXCR. This table has about 610,000 distinct CDR3 sequences, about 15% appearing once. This sample comprised PBMCs from blood, obtained less than 13 days after vaccination. The receptors come from a man aged 50-60 years who received an inactivated influenza vaccine. CDR3s include the opening cysteine and the closing phenylalanine or tryptophan. D genes are given only for firm matches. Clone size is shown for a subset of rows, as once, few, many or a class of expanded clone.

-	TRBV6-5	many	TRBJ1-6	TGTGCCAGCAGTTACGAAGAGTATAATTCACCCCTCCACTTT	CASSYEEYNSPLHF
-	TRBV4-3	many	TRBJ2-2	TGCGCCAGCAGCCAAGATCGCCGCACCGGGGAGCTGTTTTTT	CASSQDRRTGELFF
TRBD1	TRBV20-1	-	TRBJ1-2	TGCAGGGTAGCCGGACAGGACTATGGCTACACCTTC	CRVAGQDYGYTF
-	TRBV7-2	many	TRBJ2-7	TGTGCCAGCAGCTTAGCTGCCAACTACGAGCAGTACTTC	CASSLAANYEQYF
TRBD1	TRBV27	-	TRBJ1-6	TGTGCCAGCAGGGGACAGGCGTTAGCGAATTCACCCCTCCACTTT	CASRGQALANSPLHF
TRBD2	TRBV6-2/TRBV6-3	-	TRBJ2-2	TGTGCCAGCAGCCTACTAGCGGGGGCGGCGAACACCGGGGAGCTGTTTTTT	CASSLLAGAANTGELFF
-	TRBV5-1	-	TRBJ2-3	TGCGCCAGCACGACCGGGACGCCTAATACGCAGTATTTT	CASTTGTPNTQYF
-	TRBV24-1	-	TRBJ2-5	TGTGCCACCAGTGAGATAGGGTCTCCTCAAGAGACCCAGTACTTC	CATSEIGSPQETQYF
TRBD1	TRBV5-1	few	TRBJ2-1	TGCGCCAGCAGCTTGCGGACAGGGAAACACAATGAGCAGTTCTTC	CASSLRTGKHNEQFF
TRBD1	TRBV12-3/TRBV12-4	few	TRBJ1-5	TGTGCCAGCAGTTTAAATTGGGGACAGGGCAATCAGCCCCAGCATTTT	CASSLNWGQGNQPQHF
-	TRBV4-2	-	TRBJ2-3	TGTGCCAGCAGCCAAGATAGCGGCGGGGGCCCAGATACGCAGTATTTT	CASSQDSGGGPDTQYF
-	TRBV24-1	few	TRBJ2-2	TGTGCCACCAGTGAGGCCGCGAACACCGGGGAGCTGTTTTTT	CATSEAANTGELFF
TRBD1	TRBV29-1	many	TRBJ1-1	TGCAGCGTTGGTAGACAGGGGGCCGTCACTGAAGCTTTCTTT	CSVGRQGAVTEAFF
TRBD2	TRBV5-1	few	TRBJ2-7	TGCGCCAGCAGTTTTACTAGCGGGGACAATCGGGGGTACGAGCAGTACTTC	CASSFTSGDNRGYEQYF
TRBD2	TRBV28	-	TRBJ2-7	TGTGCCAGTATAGGACTAGCGGTCTCCTACGAGCAGTACTTC	CASIGLAVSYEQYF
-	TRBV2	many	TRBJ2-5	TGTGCCAGCAGCGCCCCCCTAGGGGGTTACCTTAAAGAGACCCAGTACTTC	CASSAPLGGYLKETQYF
-	TRBV5-1	-	TRBJ2-3	TGCGCCAGCAGCTTGGTCCCGGGAGAAGGCACAGATACGCAGTATTTT	CASSLVPGEGTDTQYF
-	TRBV28	-	TRBJ2-7	TGTGCCAGCAGTTCGGACACGGTTTTCTACGAGCAGTACTTC	CASSSDTVFYEQYF
-	TRBV19	few	TRBJ2-7	TGTGCCAGTAGTATTGCCGCGGCTCGCGAGCAGTACTTC	CASSIAAAREQYF